Below are 19 T cell receptor beta chains sequenced from a single sample in a study of patients and donors after allogeneic stem cell transplantation. TCRdb reprocessed the RT-PCR reads with MiXCR, giving one entry per CDR3 protein. The sample records about 230,000 distinct CDR3 sequences, around an eighth being singletons. The material sequenced was blood, either unsorted or a sorted T cell fraction (not recorded which). Source of these receptors: a human donor who was either an allogeneic HSCT recipient or a stem cell or donor lymphocyte infusion donor (not recorded which). It is not recorded whose cells these are; they may come from a transplant donor.

The genes are TRBV21-1 and TRBJ2-7; the table names TRBD1, a call not compared with the DNA. TRBV21-1 is a pseudogene segment. The CDR3 contains 14 residues. CDR3 sequence: CASSKGVGQEQQYF. As DNA, the CDR3 is TGTGCCAGCAGCAAAGGAGTGGGACAGGAACAGCAGTACTTC.

This clonotype was seen many times. The chain employs TRBV12-3 or TRBV12-4 and TRBJ1-1, with 10 bases matching TRBD1. The CDR3 spans 14 residues. V shed 6 bases and J 5 bases; nucleotides not matched to a gene: 6. CDR3: CASRWDRGRTEAFF. In nucleotides, the CDR3 is TGTGCCAGCAGGTGGGACAGGGGAAGAACTGAAGCTTTCTTT.

This chain connects TRBV9 to TRBJ1-6; D is unresolved. The V end lost 4 bases, the J end lost 10 bases, and 12 bases lay between the germline ends. The germline CDR1 and CDR2 sequences are SGDLS and YYNGEE. This CDR3 region has 13 residues. The CDR3 DNA follows: TGTGCCAGCAGCCCCGACGAGATATCACCCCTCCACTTT. Protein sequence: CASSPDEISPLHF.

The chain is built from TRBV4-2 and TRBJ2-3; 7 nucleotides match TRBD2. The germline V gene encodes CDR1 LGHNA and CDR2 YNFKEQ. The CDR3 spans 17 residues. J gave up 0 bases and V 0 bases, and 6 bases lay outside the gene matches. In nucleotides, the CDR3 is TGTGCCAGCAGCCAAGATCCCGGGAGGCTTAGCACAGATACGCAGTATTTT. Protein sequence: CASSQDPGRLSTDTQYF.

This clonotype was seen ten or more times. The chain links TRBV27 to TRBJ2-7; D may match TRBD1 or TRBD2 (5 bases each). CDR1 is MNHEY, CDR2 SMNVEV, per germline (reference sequence). The CDR3 sequence is 12 residues long. V was shortened by 6 bases and J by 4 bases, with 10 bases between the two germline ends. The chain's CDR3 is CASSSGTYEQYF. In nucleotides, the CDR3 is TGTGCCAGCAGCTCCGGGACGTACGAGCAGTACTTC.

Comment on this clonotype: A much more abundant neighbour one base away suggests this may be a read error. The chain joins TRBV20-1 to TRBJ1-6; TRBD1 might be the D (5 bases). Trimming removed 2 bases at V and 0 bases at J, with 11 bases between. The CDR3 runs 16 residues. CDR1 and CDR2 from the germline V gene are DFQATT and SNEGSKA (reference sequence). The CDR3 DNA sequence: TGCAGTGCTAGACAAGGGGTTAACTCCTATAATTCACCCCTCCACTTT. Translated, it gives CSARQGVNSYNSPLHF.

The V call is TRBV3-1, the J call TRBJ2-5, with 7 bases lining up with TRBD1. This CDR3 is 15 amino acids long. With V trimmed by 4 bases and J by 4 bases, 9 bases remained unmatched. The germline V gene has CDR1 LGHDT and CDR2 YNNKEL (reference sequence). The CDR3: CASSRTDRDGETQYF. The DNA of the CDR3 is TGTGCCAGCAGCCGGACTGACAGGGACGGAGAGACCCAGTACTTC.

This clonotype has a handful of counts. This rearrangement joins TRBV25-1 to TRBJ2-1, with 8 nucleotides matching TRBD2. Unmatched junction bases numbered 7, after V lost 2 bases and J lost 4 bases. The CDR3 is 16 residues long. Germline V gives CDR1 MGHDK, CDR2 SYGVNS. The CDR3 sequence: CASSEDPGTSYNEQFF. CDR3 coding DNA: TGTGCCAGCAGTGAAGATCCCGGGACTAGTTACAATGAGCAGTTCTTC. Complete variable domain (other parts from reference TRBV25-1 and TRBJ2-1): EADIYQTPRYLVIGTGKKITLECSQTMGHDKMYWYQQDPGMELHLIHYSYGVNSTEKGDLSSESTVSRIRTEHFPLTLESARPSHTSQYLCASSEDPGTSYNEQFFGPGTRLTVL.

This clonotype has more than one count but fewer than ten. This chain uses TRBV5-1 with TRBJ2-1; 9 nucleotides agree with TRBD2. Germline CDR1 reads SGHRS; CDR2 reads YFSETQ. Trimming took 5 bases from V and 6 from J; bases not matched to a gene: 9. CDR3 length: 15 amino acids. CDR3 residues: CASRSVAGVGNEQFF. In nucleotides, the CDR3 is TGCGCCAGCAGATCGGTAGCGGGAGTGGGCAATGAGCAGTTCTTC.

This clonotype has just a few counts. The chain has TRBV6-2 or TRBV6-3 and TRBJ1-5; unclear D gene. The CDR3 runs to 13 residues. Germline assignment: CDR1 MNHEY and CDR2 SVGEGT. Trimming pared 2 bases from V and 1 base from J, leaving 3 bases between. This CDR3 is CASSYPSNQPQHF. DNA of the CDR3: TGTGCCAGCAGTTACCCCAGCAATCAGCCCCAGCATTTT.

At least ten counts were recorded for this clonotype. V usage is TRBV19 and J usage is TRBJ1-5, with a possible D match to TRBD1 (5 bases). Germline CDR1 LNHDA, CDR2 SQIVND (reference sequence). Deletions cut 5 bases from V and 2 bases from J, with 10 bases between. The CDR3 has 14 amino acids. CDR3 residues: CASSGGGGNQPQHF. The CDR3 DNA reads as TGTGCCAGTAGTGGCGGGGGTGGCAATCAGCCCCAGCATTTT. Complete variable domain (other parts from reference TRBV19 and TRBJ1-5): DGGITQSPKYLFRKEGQNVTLSCEQNLNHDAMYWYRQDPGQGLRLIYYSQIVNDFQKGDIAEGYSVSREKKESFPLTVTSAQKNPTAFYLCASSGGGGNQPQHFGDGTRLSIL.

The chain combines TRBV29-1 with TRBJ2-7, with 11 bases matching TRBD2. This CDR3 is 13 amino acids long. Germline V gives CDR1 SQVTM, CDR2 ANQGSEA. V gave up 7 bases and J gave up 0 bases; unmatched junction bases: 2. The CDR3 spells CSALAGVSYEQYF. In DNA form, the CDR3 reads TGCAGCGCACTAGCGGGGGTCTCCTACGAGCAGTACTTC.

In this sample, this clonotype turned up many times. The V gene is TRBV20-1, the J gene TRBJ2-5; TRBD2 agrees at 7 bases. The CDR3 runs to 15 residues. Germline lookup yields CDR1 DFQATT and CDR2 SNEGSKA (reference sequence). The V segment lost 5 bases and the J segment 0 bases; nucleotides outside the gene matches: 9. The DNA for the CDR3 is TGCAGTGCTCCGAGCGGGACTTGGTACCAAGAGACCCAGTACTTC. Translated: CSAPSGTWYQETQYF.

The chain couples TRBV5-4 to TRBJ1-1; D might be TRBD1 (6 bases). The CDR3 has 13 amino acids. The V end lost 4 bases, the J end lost 4 bases, and 11 bases lay between the germline ends. Germline V gene lookup returns CDR1 SGHNT and CDR2 YYREEE (reference sequence). The CDR3: CASSVGQTTEAFF. CDR3 bases: TGTGCCAGCAGCGTTGGACAGACCACTGAAGCTTTCTTT.

This clonotype was counted at least ten times. This rearrangement joins TRBV2 to TRBJ1-1; no firm D call. Per germline, CDR1 SNHLY and CDR2 FYNNEI. CDR3 length: 13 amino acids. Between the trimmed V and J ends, which lost 10 bases and 4 bases, there was a span of 16 bases. The CDR3 is CANTKEGSTEAFF. The CDR3 DNA reads as TGTGCCAACACTAAAGAGGGAAGCACTGAAGCTTTCTTT. Supplemented by reference TRBV2 and TRBJ1-1, the full variable domain reads EPEVTQTPSHQVTQMGQEVILRCVPISNHLYFYWYRQILGQKVEFLVSFYNNEISEKSEIFDDQFSVERPDGSNFTLKIRSTKLEDSAMYFCANTKEGSTEAFFGQGTRLTVV.

This clonotype was detected a few times. This sequence joins TRBV4-1 and TRBJ2-3; 8 bases agree with TRBD2. Germline CDR1 MGHRA, CDR2 YSYEKL. V dropped 0 bases and J dropped 0; count of bases not matched to a gene: 11. The CDR3 contains 19 residues. CDR3 region: CASSQEWGGGLSSTDTQYF. The CDR3 bases are TGCGCCAGCAGCCAAGAGTGGGGCGGGGGGCTATCTAGCACAGATACGCAGTATTTT.

This clonotype was seen many times. The chain joins TRBV11-2 to TRBJ1-2, with 8 bases that match TRBD1. V trimming: 3 bases; J trimming: 5 bases; junction bases outside the gene matches: 8. The CDR3 length is 15 residues. Per germline, CDR1 SGHAT and CDR2 FQNNGV. The CDR3 protein is CASSFPGQGRYGYTF. The CDR3 region has the DNA TGTGCCAGCAGCTTCCCTGGACAGGGCCGTTATGGCTACACCTTC.

This chain joins TRBV7-2 and TRBJ1-2; no firm D call. The V and J ends lost 0 bases and 4 bases respectively, with 6 bases between them. CDR3 length: 13 amino acids. CDR1 is SGHTA and CDR2 is FQGNSA in the germline V gene. CDR3: CASSLAGLYGYTF. In DNA form, the CDR3 reads TGTGCCAGCAGCTTAGCGGGCCTCTATGGCTACACCTTC.

The rearrangement links TRBV20-1 to TRBJ1-5, with TRBD1 identical over 8 bases. The CDR3 runs 14 residues. V shed 4 bases, J shed 7 bases, and the junction held 9 bases outside the gene matches. Germline values: CDR1 DFQATT, CDR2 SNEGSKA (reference sequence). The CDR3 bases are TGCAGTGCTAAAGCGGACAGGGAGAGCCAGCCCCAGCATTTT. Amino acid sequence: CSAKADRESQPQHF.